Listed here are 25 T cell receptor beta chains from one sample, sequenced in a study of Ad26.COV2.S vaccination and SARS-CoV-2 variants. The method was immunoSEQ multiplex PCR; TCRdb's version includes in-frame clones alone and lacks a portion of them. The sample consists of 380,000 or so clones, about 88% of them appearing once. Treatment noted: roughly 19 received Ad26.COV2.S at low or high dose, single or two shots; several received placebo; per-sample allocation not given. Each sample was drawn 63 days after the first injection (of vaccine or placebo). The sample was peripheral blood, taken in a trial of Ad26.COV2.S vaccine versus placebo. These receptors were collected from a person between 18 and 65 years old who received the Ad26.COV2.S COVID-19 vaccine or a placebo.

The gene calls are TRBV11-2 and TRBJ2-7; 8 nucleotides line up with TRBD2. V shed 5 bases and J 4 bases; nucleotides not matched to a gene: 7. CDR3 length: 14 amino acids. CDR1 is SGHAT, CDR2 FQNNGV, per germline. For the CDR3, the DNA is TGTGCCAGCAGCACCGGGGGGGACCTTTACGAGCAGTACTTC. Residues: CASSTGGDLYEQYF.

This clone was seen only a few times. J is TRBJ2-1 and V is TRBV28, with 16 bases identical to TRBD2. The trim removed 6 bases at V and 2 bases at J, leaving 13 bases unmatched. The CDR3 length is 20 residues. Germline V gene data show CDR1 as MDHEN and CDR2 as SYDVKM. The DNA of the CDR3 is TGTGCCAGCAGCCCCAGTTCGGGACTAGCGGGAGGGAAACCCTACAATGAGCAGTTCTTC. Translated: CASSPSSGLAGGKPYNEQFF.

The chain carries TRBV7-2 and TRBJ1-2, with a tentative D call TRBD1 (5 bases). This CDR3 has 14 residues. V was cut by 7 bases and J by 4 bases, with 16 bases left in between. CDR1 is SGHTA, CDR2 FQGNSA, per germline. CDR3 nucleotide sequence: TGTGCCAGCACCGCACCGGGACGGACCTATGGCTACACCTTC. Its translation: CASTAPGRTYGYTF. The full variable domain, completed using reference TRBV7-2 and TRBJ1-2, is GAGVSQSPSNKVTEKGKDVELRCDPISGHTALYWYRQSLGQGLEFLIYFQGNSAPDKSGLPSDRFSAERTGGSVSTLTIQRTQQEDSAVYLCASTAPGRTYGYTFGSGTRLTVV.

The chain joins TRBV2 to TRBJ1-6; no clear D gene. Trimming pared 2 bases from V and 3 bases from J, leaving 11 bases between. Germline assignment: CDR1 SNHLY and CDR2 FYNNEI. The CDR3 covers 16 residues. The CDR3 protein is CASSETSGFYNSPLHF. The CDR3 nucleotides read TGTGCCAGCAGTGAAACTTCGGGTTTCTATAATTCACCCCTCCACTTT.

CDR3 coding DNA: TGCGCCAGGTCCGGGACAGGCCCTTACGAGCAGTACTTC. Amino acids: CARSGTGPYEQYF. The chain carries TRBV5-1 and TRBJ2-7; the match to TRBD1 covers 8 bases. This CDR3 is 13 amino acids long. V lost 8 bases and J lost 4; bases outside the gene matches: 8. Germline lookup yields CDR1 SGHRS and CDR2 YFSETQ.

This chain uses TRBV7-2 with TRBJ2-3; tentatively, D is TRBD1 or TRBD2 (5 bases each). Germline CDR1 SGHTA, CDR2 FQGNSA. This CDR3 comprises 14 residues. V was clipped by 5 bases and J by 1 base, with 10 bases between them. CDR3 loop: CASSPGPRTDTQYF. In DNA form, the CDR3 reads TGTGCCAGCAGCCCGGGACCACGCACAGATACGCAGTATTTT.

This chain connects TRBV21-1 to TRBJ1-6; whether TRBD1, the table's D call, matches the DNA was not checked. TRBV21-1 is flagged as a pseudogene. The CDR3 is made up of 13 amino acids. In DNA form, the CDR3 reads TGTGCCAGTAACAGGGTGAGGGATTCACCCCTCCACTTT. It yields the protein CASNRVRDSPLHF.

The chain is built from TRBV3-1 (or the pseudogene TRBV3-2) and TRBJ2-3, with TRBD2 matching 8 bases. The CDR3 has 15 residues. In germline, CDR1 is LGHDT, CDR2 YNNKEL (reference sequence). V shed 1 base, J shed 6 bases, and the junction held 6 bases outside the gene matches. The CDR3, as DNA: TGTGCCAGCAGCCAAGTACCGGGGGGGGTTGATACGCAGTATTTT. Protein: CASSQVPGGVDTQYF.

The chain links TRBV7-9 to TRBJ2-1; 7 positions agree with TRBD2. Trimming took 5 bases from V and 13 from J; bases not matched to a gene: 5. The germline CDR1 and CDR2 sequences are SEHNR and FQNEAQ (reference sequence). The CDR3 has 11 amino acids. CDR3: CASSRGLPQFF. CDR3 DNA: TGTGCCAGCAGCCGGGGACTACCCCAGTTCTTC.

The chain has TRBV7-2 and TRBJ1-1; D is unresolved. With 0 bases removed from V and 0 bases from J, the gap between germline ends came to 5 bases. This CDR3 contains 14 residues. Germline V gene sequence: CDR1 SGHTA, CDR2 FQGNSA. CDR3 DNA: TGTGCCAGCAGCTTAGCACAGCTGAACACTGAAGCTTTCTTT. Its protein is CASSLAQLNTEAFF.

This clone was found once. This chain links TRBV7-3 with TRBJ2-3; no clear D gene. V lost 5 bases and J lost 7, with 16 bases in between. Germline CDR1 SGHTA, CDR2 FQGTGA. CDR3 length equals 14 residues. The CDR3 bases are TGTGCCAGCAGCCCCTCCGGCCCGCGCAATACGCAGTATTTT. Amino acids: CASSPSGPRNTQYF. The variable domain in full, completed from reference TRBV7-3 and TRBJ2-3, reads GAGVSQTPSNKVTEKGKYVELRCDPISGHTALYWYRQSLGQGPEFLIYFQGTGAADDSGLPNDRFFAVRPEGSVSTLKIQRTERGDSAVYLCASSPSGPRNTQYFGPGTRLTVL.

The V and J genes are TRBV5-4 and TRBJ2-2; the D gene is possibly TRBD1 (6 bases). CDR1 is SGHNT, CDR2 YYREEE, per germline (reference sequence). CDR3 length: 16 amino acids. V gave up 0 bases and J gave up 6 bases, with 15 bases separating them. CDR3 coding DNA: TGTGCCAGCAGCTTGGGGGGGCGGTCCGGAGCCGGGGAGCTGTTTTTT. Encoded protein: CASSLGGRSGAGELFF.

This clone was found once. J is TRBJ2-1 and V is TRBV3-1 (or the pseudogene TRBV3-2); 10 positions match TRBD2. Germline values: CDR1 LGHDT, CDR2 YNNKEL (reference sequence). The CDR3 has 15 residues. Losses at the gene ends were 3 bases for V and 7 bases for J; bases not matched to a gene: 6. The CDR3 DNA follows: TGTGCCAGCAGCCAGCCTAGCGGGAGTCCGAATGAGCAGTTCTTC. Its protein is CASSQPSGSPNEQFF.

The chain carries TRBV18 and TRBJ2-7, with 7 bases fitting TRBD1. This CDR3 has 15 residues. Germline CDR1 and CDR2: KGHSH and LQKENI. V lost 0 bases to trimming and J lost 5 bases; unmatched junction nucleotides: 7. CDR3 nucleotide sequence: TGTGCCAGCTCACCACCGTTGACAGGGAGCCACGAGCAGTACTTC. Amino acids: CASSPPLTGSHEQYF.

V and J are TRBV2 and TRBJ1-2, with 11 bases fitting TRBD1. CDR1 and CDR2 (germline): SNHLY, FYNNEI. This CDR3 region has 15 residues. Trimming cost V 4 bases and J 4 bases; bases outside gene matches: 5. CDR3: CASSGGQGAGYGYTF. The DNA of the CDR3 is TGTGCCAGCAGTGGTGGACAGGGGGCTGGCTATGGCTACACCTTC.

This clone was seen once. The chain is built from TRBV6-5 and TRBJ2-3; 9 bases match TRBD2. The CDR3 totals 15 residues. V was pared by 6 bases and J by 5 bases, with 9 bases of the junction left unmatched. Germline lookup yields CDR1 MNHEY and CDR2 SVGAGI. The CDR3 spells CASRTTSGVRDTQYF. The DNA of the CDR3 is TGTGCCAGCAGGACGACTAGCGGTGTTAGAGATACGCAGTATTTT.

The chain combines TRBV2 with TRBJ1-1; D might be TRBD1 (6 bases). Germline values: CDR1 SNHLY, CDR2 FYNNEI. This CDR3 comprises 17 residues. The ends were cut back, 2 bases at V and 5 bases at J, with 21 bases in the middle. CDR3 DNA: TGTGCCAGCAGTGAAAGGAGGGCCAGGGGAAGACAGACTGAAGCTTTCTTT. It encodes CASSERRARGRQTEAFF.

The chain is built from TRBV7-2 and TRBJ2-7; 9 bases align to TRBD1. Losses at the gene ends were 4 bases for V and 3 bases for J; bases not matched to a gene: 4. The CDR3 is made up of 14 amino acids. CDR1 SGHTA and CDR2 FQGNSA come from the germline V gene. CDR3 protein: CASSSPGQGYEQYF. In DNA, the CDR3 is TGTGCCAGCAGCTCACCGGGACAGGGCTACGAGCAGTACTTC.

The rearrangement joins TRBV3-1 (or the pseudogene TRBV3-2) to TRBJ1-5, with D tentatively TRBD1 (5 bases). The CDR3 is made up of 19 amino acids. Germline CDR1 reads LGHDT; CDR2 reads YNNKEL (reference sequence). The V and J ends lost 2 bases and 0 bases respectively, with 20 bases between them. The CDR3 DNA sequence: TGTGCCAGCAGCCAATATCCCGGCAGGGATAATTCTAGCAATCAGCCCCAGCATTTT. It specifies CASSQYPGRDNSSNQPQHF.

This clone was seen just once. This rearrangement joins TRBV19 to TRBJ1-5, with D maybe TRBD1 (5 bases). Trimming left V 4 bases short and J 1 base short, with 17 bases between. This CDR3 region has 17 residues. Germline CDR1 is LNHDA and CDR2 is SQIVND (reference sequence). The CDR3 DNA follows: TGTGCCAGTAGTACTTGGGTGGGGGAAAGAAGCAATCAGCCCCAGCATTTT. Protein: CASSTWVGERSNQPQHF.

J is TRBJ2-7 and V is TRBV7-2; possibly TRBD2 for D (6 bases). The V end was cut by 5 bases, the J end by 2 bases, with 16 bases between. This CDR3 spans 15 amino acids. The germline V gene encodes CDR1 SGHTA and CDR2 FQGNSA. The DNA for the CDR3 is TGTGCCAGCAGCGTTAGCGGTCCGGGGGCCTACGAGCAGTACTTC. Its translation: CASSVSGPGAYEQYF.

This chain links TRBV27 with TRBJ1-1; 9 positions match TRBD1. Looked up from germline, CDR1 is MNHEY and CDR2 is SMNVEV (reference sequence). This CDR3 is 12 amino acids long. J gave up 8 bases and V 4 bases, and 2 bases lay outside the gene matches. The CDR3 is CASSSGTGEAFF. In DNA form, the CDR3 reads TGTGCCAGCAGTTCGGGGACAGGGGAAGCTTTCTTT.

The chain uses TRBV18 and TRBJ2-3; D call uncertain. The germline V and J ends were trimmed by 2 bases and 6 bases, with 18 bases remaining between them. From germline, CDR1 is KGHSH and CDR2 LQKENI. The CDR3 contains 16 residues. The CDR3 loop reads CASSPGTSGSGDTQYF. DNA for the CDR3: TGTGCCAGCTCACCAGGTACCTCCGGGTCCGGCGATACGCAGTATTTT.

This chain joins TRBV6-5 and TRBJ1-1, with D hard to call. CDR1 MNHEY and CDR2 SVGAGI come from the germline V gene. The V gene lost 2 bases and the J gene lost 7 bases, with 11 bases spanning the gap. The CDR3 consists of 13 residues. The CDR3 is CASSYRQVDEAFF. The CDR3 DNA follows: TGTGCCAGCAGTTACAGGCAGGTTGATGAAGCTTTCTTT.

V gene TRBV6-5 combines with J gene TRBJ1-5; 8 bases are a match to TRBD1. The V and J ends lost 6 bases and 4 bases, in that order; junction bases with no gene match: 2. Germline loops: CDR1 MNHEY, CDR2 SVGAGI. This CDR3 has 13 residues. This CDR3 reads CASSRDRNQPQHF. The CDR3 bases are TGTGCCAGCAGCCGGGACAGGAATCAGCCCCAGCATTTT.